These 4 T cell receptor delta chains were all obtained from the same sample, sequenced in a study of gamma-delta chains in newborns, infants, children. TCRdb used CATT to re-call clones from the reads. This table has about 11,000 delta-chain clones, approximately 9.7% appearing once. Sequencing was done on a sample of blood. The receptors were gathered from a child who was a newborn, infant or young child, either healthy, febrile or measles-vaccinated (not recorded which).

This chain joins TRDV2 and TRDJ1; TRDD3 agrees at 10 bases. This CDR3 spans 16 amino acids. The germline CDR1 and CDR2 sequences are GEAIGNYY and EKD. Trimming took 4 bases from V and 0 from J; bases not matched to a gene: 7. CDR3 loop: CACEDGTGGYTDKLIF. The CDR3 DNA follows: TGTGCCTGTGAGGATGGTACTGGGGGATACACCGATAAACTCATCTTT.

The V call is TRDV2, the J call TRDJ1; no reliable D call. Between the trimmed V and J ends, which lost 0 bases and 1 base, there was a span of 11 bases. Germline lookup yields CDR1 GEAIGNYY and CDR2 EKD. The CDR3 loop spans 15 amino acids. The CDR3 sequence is CACDTISIPTDKLIF. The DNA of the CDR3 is TGTGCCTGTGACACCATCTCAATACCCACCGATAAACTCATCTTT.

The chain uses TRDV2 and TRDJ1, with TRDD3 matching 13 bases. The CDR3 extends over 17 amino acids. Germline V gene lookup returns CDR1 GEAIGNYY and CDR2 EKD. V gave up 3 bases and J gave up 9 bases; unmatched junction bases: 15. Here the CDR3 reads CACDSVLGDTHGRELIF. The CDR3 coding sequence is TGTGCCTGTGACTCTGTACTGGGGGATACGCACGGCAGGGAACTCATCTTT.

The CDR3 here is CACDSLGDSHKYTDKLIF. Written as DNA, the CDR3 is TGTGCCTGTGACTCCCTGGGGGATTCACACAAGTACACCGATAAACTCATCTTT. V gene TRDV2 combines with J gene TRDJ1, with 9 bases matching TRDD3. No J segment appears in TCRdb, so it was assigned here by matching the sequence to germline. The CDR3 totals 18 residues. Germline V gene data show CDR1 as GEAIGNYY and CDR2 as EKD. J gave up 0 bases and V 3 bases, and 13 bases lay outside the gene matches.